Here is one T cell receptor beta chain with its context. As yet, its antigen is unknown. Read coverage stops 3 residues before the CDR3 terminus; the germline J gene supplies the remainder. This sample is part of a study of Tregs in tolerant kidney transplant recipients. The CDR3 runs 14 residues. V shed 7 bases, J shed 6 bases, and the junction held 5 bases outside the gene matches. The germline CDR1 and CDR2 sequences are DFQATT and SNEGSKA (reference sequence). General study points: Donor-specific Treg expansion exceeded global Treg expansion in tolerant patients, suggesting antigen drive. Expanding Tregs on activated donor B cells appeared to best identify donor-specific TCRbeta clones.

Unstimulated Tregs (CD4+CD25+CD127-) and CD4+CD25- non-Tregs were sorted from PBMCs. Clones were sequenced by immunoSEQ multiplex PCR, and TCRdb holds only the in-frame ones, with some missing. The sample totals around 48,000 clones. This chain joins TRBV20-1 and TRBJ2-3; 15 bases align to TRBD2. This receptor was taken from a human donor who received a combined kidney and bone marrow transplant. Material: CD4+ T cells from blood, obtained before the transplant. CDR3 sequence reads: CSGGLAGGPDTQYF. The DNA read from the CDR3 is TGCAGTGGAGGACTAGCGGGAGGGCCGGATACG.